This T cell receptor beta chain was documented in a study of T cells in Graves' hyperthyroidism and ophthalmopathy. The TCR beta CDR3 regions underwent amplification using RNA transcripts as the source. Primed by the HTBI set, a first-round RT-PCR was run on the TCR CDR3. From the multiplex PCR reads, TCRdb called clonotypes with MiXCR, one entry per CDR3 protein. The sample records hundreds of thousands of distinct CDR3 sequences, roughly 13% being singletons. Germline V gene lookup returns CDR1 MNHEY and CDR2 SVGAGI. This CDR3 region has 13 residues. Trimming removed 0 bases from V and 10 bases from J, with 12 bases in between. This clonotype came up many times.

The origin of this receptor is a woman in her 40s with Graves' ophthalmopathy. Sample: blood. V usage is TRBV6-5 and J usage is TRBJ1-1, with D hard to call. CDR3 nucleotide sequence: TGTGCCAGCAGTTACTCGGGGTTATCCGTAGCTTTCTTT. This sequence encodes CASSYSGLSVAFF.